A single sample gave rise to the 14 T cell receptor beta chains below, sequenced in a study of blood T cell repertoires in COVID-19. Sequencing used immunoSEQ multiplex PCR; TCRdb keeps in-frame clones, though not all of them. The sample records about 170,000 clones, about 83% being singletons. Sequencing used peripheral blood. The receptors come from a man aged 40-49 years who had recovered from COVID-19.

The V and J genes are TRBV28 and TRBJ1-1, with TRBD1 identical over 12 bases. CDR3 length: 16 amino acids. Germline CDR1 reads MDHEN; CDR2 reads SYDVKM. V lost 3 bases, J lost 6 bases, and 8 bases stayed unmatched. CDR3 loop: CASSLNPGQGASEAFF. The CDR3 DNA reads TGTGCCAGCAGTTTGAATCCGGGACAGGGGGCGTCTGAAGCTTTCTTT. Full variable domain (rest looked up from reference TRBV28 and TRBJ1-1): DVKVTQSSRYLVKRTGEKVFLECVQDMDHENMFWYRQDPGLGLRLIYFSYDVKMKEKGDIPEGYSVSREKKERFSLILESASTNQTSMYLCASSLNPGQGASEAFFGQGTRLTVV.

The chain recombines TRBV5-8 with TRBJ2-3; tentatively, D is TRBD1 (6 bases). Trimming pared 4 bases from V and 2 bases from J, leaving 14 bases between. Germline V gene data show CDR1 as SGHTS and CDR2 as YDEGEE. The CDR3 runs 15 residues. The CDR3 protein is CASSPRTASTDTQYF. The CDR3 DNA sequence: TGTGCCAGCAGCCCCCGGACAGCTTCCACAGATACGCAGTATTTT.

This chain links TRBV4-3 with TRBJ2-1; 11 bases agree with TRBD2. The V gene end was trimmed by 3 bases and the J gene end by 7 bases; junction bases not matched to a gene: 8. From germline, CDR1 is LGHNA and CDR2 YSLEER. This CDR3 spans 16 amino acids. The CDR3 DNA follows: TGCGCCAGCAGCCACTTACTAGCGGGAGCAGAGAATGAGCAGTTCTTC. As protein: CASSHLLAGAENEQFF.

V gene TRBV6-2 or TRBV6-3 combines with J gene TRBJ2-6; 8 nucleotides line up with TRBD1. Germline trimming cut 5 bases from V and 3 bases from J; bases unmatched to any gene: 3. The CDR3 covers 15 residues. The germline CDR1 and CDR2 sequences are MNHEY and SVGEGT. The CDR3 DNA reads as TGTGCCAGCAGTCCACAGGGGGATGGGGCCAACGTCCTGACTTTC. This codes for CASSPQGDGANVLTF.

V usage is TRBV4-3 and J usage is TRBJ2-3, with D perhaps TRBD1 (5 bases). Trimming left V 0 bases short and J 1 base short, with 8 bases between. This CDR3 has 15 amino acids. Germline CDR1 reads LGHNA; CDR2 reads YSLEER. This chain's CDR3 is CASSQDPQGTDTQYF. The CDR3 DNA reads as TGCGCCAGCAGCCAAGATCCACAGGGCACAGATACGCAGTATTTT.

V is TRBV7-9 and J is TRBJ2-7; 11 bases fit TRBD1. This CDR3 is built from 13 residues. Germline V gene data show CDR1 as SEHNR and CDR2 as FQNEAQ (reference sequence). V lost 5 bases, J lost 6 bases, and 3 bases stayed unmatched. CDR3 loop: CASSLGQGGEQYF. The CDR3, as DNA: TGTGCCAGCAGCCTGGGACAGGGGGGCGAGCAGTACTTC.

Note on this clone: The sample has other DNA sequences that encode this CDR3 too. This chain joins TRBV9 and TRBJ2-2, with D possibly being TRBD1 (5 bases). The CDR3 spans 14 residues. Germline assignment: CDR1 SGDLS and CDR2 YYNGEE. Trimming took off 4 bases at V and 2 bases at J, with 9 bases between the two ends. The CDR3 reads CASSSDRNTGELFF. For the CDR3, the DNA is TGTGCCAGCAGCTCCGACAGAAACACCGGGGAGCTGTTTTTT.

The CDR3 DNA sequence: TGCGCCAGCAGCTTGTTAAGGGGAGGTGAAGCTTTCTTT. Translating it yields CASSLLRGGEAFF. The chain links TRBV5-1 to TRBJ1-1; D perhaps matches TRBD1 (5 bases). V was pared by 1 base and J by 7 bases, with 11 bases between. CDR1 and CDR2 (germline): SGHRS, YFSETQ. CDR3 length equals 13 residues. Using reference TRBV5-1 and TRBJ1-1 for the parts outside the CDR3, the full variable domain is KAGVTQTPRYLIKTRGQQVTLSCSPISGHRSVSWYQQTPGQGLQFLFEYFSETQRNKGNFPGRFSGRQFSNSRSEMNVSTLELGDSALYLCASSLLRGGEAFFGQGTRLTVV.

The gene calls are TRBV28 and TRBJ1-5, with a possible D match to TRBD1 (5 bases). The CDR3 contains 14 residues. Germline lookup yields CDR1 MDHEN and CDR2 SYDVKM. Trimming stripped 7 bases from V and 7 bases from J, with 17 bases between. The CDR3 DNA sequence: TGTGCCAGCATGCTTCCCGGGGGAAACCAGCCCCAGCATTTT. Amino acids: CASMLPGGNQPQHF. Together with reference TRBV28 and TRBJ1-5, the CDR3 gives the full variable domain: DVKVTQSSRYLVKRTGEKVFLECVQDMDHENMFWYRQDPGLGLRLIYFSYDVKMKEKGDIPEGYSVSREKKERFSLILESASTNQTSMYLCASMLPGGNQPQHFGDGTRLSIL.

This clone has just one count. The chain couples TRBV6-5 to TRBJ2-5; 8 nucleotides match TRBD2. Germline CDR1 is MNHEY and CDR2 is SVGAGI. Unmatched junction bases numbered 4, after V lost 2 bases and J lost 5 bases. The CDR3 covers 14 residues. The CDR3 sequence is CASSYGGGRETQYF. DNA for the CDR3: TGTGCCAGCAGTTACGGCGGGGGGCGGGAGACCCAGTACTTC.

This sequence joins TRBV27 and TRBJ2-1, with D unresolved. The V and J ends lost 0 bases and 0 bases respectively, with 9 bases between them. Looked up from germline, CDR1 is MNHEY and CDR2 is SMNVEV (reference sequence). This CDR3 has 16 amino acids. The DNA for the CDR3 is TGTGCCAGCAGTTTATCTTCCAGAAGCTCCTACAATGAGCAGTTCTTC. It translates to CASSLSSRSSYNEQFF.

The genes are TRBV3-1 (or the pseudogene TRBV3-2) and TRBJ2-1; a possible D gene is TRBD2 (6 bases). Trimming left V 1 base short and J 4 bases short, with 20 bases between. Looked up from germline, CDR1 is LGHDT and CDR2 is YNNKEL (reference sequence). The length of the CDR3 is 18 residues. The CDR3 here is CASSQGPDGGSRYNEQFF. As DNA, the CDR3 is TGTGCCAGCAGCCAAGGACCCGATGGGGGGAGCCGGTACAATGAGCAGTTCTTC.

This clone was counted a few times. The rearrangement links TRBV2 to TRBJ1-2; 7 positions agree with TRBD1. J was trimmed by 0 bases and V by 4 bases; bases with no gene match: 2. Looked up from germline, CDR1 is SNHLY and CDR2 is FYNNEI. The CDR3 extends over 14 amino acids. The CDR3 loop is CASSGTGANYGYTF. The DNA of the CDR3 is TGTGCCAGCAGTGGGACAGGCGCTAACTATGGCTACACCTTC.

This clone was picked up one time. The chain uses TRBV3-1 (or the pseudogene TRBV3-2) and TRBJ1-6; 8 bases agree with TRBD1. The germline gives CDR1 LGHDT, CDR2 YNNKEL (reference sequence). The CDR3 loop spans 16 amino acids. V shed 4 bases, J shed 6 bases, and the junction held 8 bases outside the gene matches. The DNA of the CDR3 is TGTGCCAGCAGCCGCACAACAGGGGGATCTAATTCACCCCTCCACTTT. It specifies CASSRTTGGSNSPLHF.